This paragraph covers one T cell receptor beta chain sequence. Intraepithelial and lamina propria lymphocytes were released after the graft tissue was processed. CDR3 length equals 13 residues. Deletions cut 7 bases from V and 4 bases from J, with 14 bases between. Germline CDR1 reads SGDLS; CDR2 reads YYNGEE. The data were taken from a study of graft-versus-host responses after intestinal transplantation. TCRdb's table, derived via immunoSEQ multiplex PCR, lists solely in-frame clones and lacks some. The sample holds around 15,000 clones, roughly three quarters seen once. The rearrangement links TRBV9 to TRBJ1-1; D unresolved. The TCR comes from a human patient who received an intestinal transplant, so some T cells may come from the graft donor. The sample consisted of ileum tissue, taken about 430 days after intestinal transplant. The CDR3 nucleotides are TGTGCCAGCGGTGGACTCTGGGGCACTGAAGCTTTCTTT. It translates to CASGGLWGTEAFF.